One sample yielded the 27 T cell receptor beta chains listed below, sequenced in a study of OX40 agonist ivuxolimab in advanced cancers. The table came from immunoSEQ multiplex PCR; TCRdb's copy has only in-frame clones and leaves some out. The data contain about 58,000 clones, 75% to 90% of them singletons. The sample here was CD4+ or CD8+ T cells sorted from blood, taken in a trial of the OX40 agonist ivuxolimab. The receptors were gathered from an adult with an advanced solid tumor such as melanoma, head and neck, liver or kidney cancer.

V gene TRBV28 combines with J gene TRBJ1-1, with TRBD1 identical over 10 bases. V was clipped by 10 bases and J by 7 bases; unmatched bases: 12. The CDR3 totals 14 residues. CDR1 and CDR2 from the germline V gene are MDHEN and SYDVKM. CDR3 in DNA: TGTGCCACCCATACCGGGACAGGGGTTGATGAAGCTTTCTTT. Encoded protein: CATHTGTGVDEAFF.

This CDR3 is CARSSSGTGHDQPQHF. CDR3 coding DNA: TGTGCCAGAAGCTCCTCCGGGACAGGACATGATCAGCCCCAGCATTTT. J is TRBJ1-5 and V is TRBV5-3; 8 nucleotides match TRBD1. TRBV5-3 is identified as an open reading frame with a role that is uncertain. The trim removed 3 bases at V and 5 bases at J, leaving 10 bases unmatched. The CDR3 loop spans 16 amino acids.

CDR3 in amino acids: CASSLRGYTDTQYF. CDR3 nucleotides: TGTGCCAGCAGCTTACGTGGCTACACAGATACGCAGTATTTT. The chain carries TRBV7-2 and TRBJ2-3, with D unclear. The CDR3 totals 14 residues. Germline assignment: CDR1 SGHTA and CDR2 FQGNSA. Trimming left V 2 bases short and J 2 bases short, with 8 bases between.

The chain uses TRBV18 and TRBJ1-4, with 7 nucleotides matching TRBD1. V was clipped by 0 bases and J by 7 bases; unmatched bases: 5. The CDR3 is 15 residues long. Germline V gives CDR1 KGHSH, CDR2 LQKENI. This CDR3 is CASSPPRQGGEKLFF. CDR3 sequence (DNA): TGTGCCAGCTCACCACCCCGACAGGGAGGTGAAAAACTGTTTTTT.

This clone has a single count. V usage is TRBV7-8 and J usage is TRBJ2-7; D unclear. Trimming stripped 0 bases from V and 2 bases from J, with 8 bases between. Germline CDR1 and CDR2: SGHVS and FQNEAQ. The length of the CDR3 is 14 residues. CDR3 protein: CASSLAKLAYEQYF. DNA of the CDR3: TGTGCCAGCAGCTTAGCAAAGCTGGCCTACGAGCAGTACTTC. Drawing the rest from reference TRBV7-8 and TRBJ2-7, the complete variable domain is GAGVSQSPRYKVAKRGQDVALRCDPISGHVSLFWYQQALGQGPEFLTYFQNEAQLDKSGLPSDRFFAERPEGSVSTLKIQRTQQEDSAVYLCASSLAKLAYEQYFGPGTRLTVT.

The chain has TRBV9 and TRBJ1-3; D gene unclear. Germline CDR1 is SGDLS and CDR2 is YYNGEE. Trimming shortened V by 8 bases and J by 0 bases, and 12 bases separated the two germline ends. The CDR3 runs to 14 residues. CDR3 residues: CASSDGNSGNTIYF. The CDR3 nucleotides read TGTGCCAGTTCCGACGGAAACTCTGGAAACACCATATATTTT.

V gene TRBV28 combines with J gene TRBJ1-2, with no clear D. Trimming cost V 3 bases and J 4 bases, with 12 bases left between them. Germline CDR1 MDHEN, CDR2 SYDVKM. The CDR3 covers 14 residues. CDR3 nucleotides: TGTGCCAGCAGTTTTCTGGTCAATACCTATGGCTACACCTTC. The encoded protein is CASSFLVNTYGYTF.

The chain couples TRBV10-3 to TRBJ1-1; weak D call: TRBD1 (6 bases). Trimming cost V 4 bases and J 3 bases, with 24 bases left between them. This CDR3 contains 18 residues. Germline V gene sequence: CDR1 ENHRY, CDR2 SYGVKD. CDR3 DNA: TGTGCCATCAGTGCGACACTGGGGGGGGCCGCGGCGGACACTGAAGCTTTCTTT. Protein: CAISATLGGAAADTEAFF.

The chain employs TRBV29-1 and TRBJ2-3; 10 bases match TRBD2. Per the germline V gene, CDR1 is SQVTM and CDR2 is ANQGSEA. The length of the CDR3 is 16 residues. The ends lost 1 base at V and 2 bases at J; junction bases unmatched: 6. DNA for the CDR3: TGCAGCGTTGAAGGGCTAGCGGGAGCATTCACAGATACGCAGTATTTT. This codes for CSVEGLAGAFTDTQYF.

This sequence joins TRBV10-3 and TRBJ1-1; weak D call: TRBD1 (5 bases). The CDR3 contains 15 residues. The germline V gene has CDR1 ENHRY and CDR2 SYGVKD. Trimming cost V 0 bases and J 6 bases, with 14 bases left between them. Written as DNA, the CDR3 is TGTGCCATCAGTGAGTCGACCTCCTCGGGGCCTGAAGCTTTCTTT. Protein sequence: CAISESTSSGPEAFF.

The chain carries TRBV18 and TRBJ2-7; D is ambiguous. Germline V CDR1 and CDR2: KGHSH, LQKENI. The CDR3 runs to 14 residues. Trimming took 0 bases from V and 6 from J, leaving 12 bases between them. This CDR3 reads CASSPPSTTGEQYF. The CDR3 region has the DNA TGTGCCAGCTCACCACCGTCGACAACCGGCGAGCAGTACTTC.

This chain connects TRBV7-9 to TRBJ1-5; TRBD1 might be the D (6 bases). Looked up from germline, CDR1 is SEHNR and CDR2 is FQNEAQ (reference sequence). The CDR3 is 13 amino acids. Trimming stripped 5 bases from V and 5 bases from J, with 10 bases between. The CDR3, as DNA: TGTGCCAGCAGCCCTGGACAGTATCAGCCCCAGCATTTT. Residues: CASSPGQYQPQHF. Supplemented by reference TRBV7-9 and TRBJ1-5, the full variable domain reads DTGVSQNPRHKITKRGQNVTFRCDPISEHNRLYWYRQTLGQGPEFLTYFQNEAQLEKSRLLSDRFSAERPKGSFSTLEIQRTEQGDSAMYLCASSPGQYQPQHFGDGTRLSIL.

The count of this clone is one. This chain connects TRBV6-1 to TRBJ1-4; D is unclear. The CDR3 has 16 residues. Trimming took 4 bases from V and 2 from J, leaving 14 bases between them. The germline gives CDR1 MNHNS, CDR2 SASEGT. In DNA form, the CDR3 reads TGTGCCAGCAGTGCCGCTTCGCTGGATACTAATGAAAAACTGTTTTTT. Protein: CASSAASLDTNEKLFF.

This clone showed up just once. V usage is TRBV6-5 and J usage is TRBJ1-4; 11 bases are a match to TRBD1. V shed 2 bases, J shed 8 bases, and the junction held 4 bases outside the gene matches. The CDR3 runs to 15 residues. Germline loops: CDR1 MNHEY, CDR2 SVGAGI. Here the CDR3 DNA reads TGTGCCAGCAGTTACCGGACAGGGGGCGAGGAAAAACTGTTTTTT. Translating gives CASSYRTGGEEKLFF.

This chain connects TRBV19 to TRBJ2-3; TRBD2 might be the D (5 bases). Trimming removed 3 bases at V and 3 bases at J, with 13 bases between. Germline V gene lookup returns CDR1 LNHDA and CDR2 SQIVND (reference sequence). This CDR3 spans 15 amino acids. CDR3 bases: TGTGCCAGTAGTATTCATTTCGGGGAAACAGATACGCAGTATTTT. Encoded protein: CASSIHFGETDTQYF. Drawing the rest from reference TRBV19 and TRBJ2-3, the complete variable domain is DGGITQSPKYLFRKEGQNVTLSCEQNLNHDAMYWYRQDPGQGLRLIYYSQIVNDFQKGDIAEGYSVSREKKESFPLTVTSAQKNPTAFYLCASSIHFGETDTQYFGPGTRLTVL.

This rearrangement joins TRBV6-5 to TRBJ2-6; the D is unclear. Germline V gene lookup returns CDR1 MNHEY and CDR2 SVGAGI. The germline V and J ends were trimmed by 7 bases and 2 bases, with 6 bases remaining between them. The CDR3 runs 13 residues. The CDR3 nucleotides are TGTGCCAGCATGGCGCCTGGGGCCAACGTCCTGACTTTC. It encodes CASMAPGANVLTF.

The chain's CDR3 is CASSAPGQVYGYTF. CDR3 in DNA: TGTGCCAGCAGCGCCCCGGGACAGGTCTATGGCTACACCTTC. The J gene is TRBJ1-2, the V gene TRBV5-4; 8 bases map to TRBD1. The CDR3 is 14 residues long. Germline CDR1 reads SGHNT; CDR2 reads YYREEE (reference sequence). Trimming removed 4 bases from V and 4 bases from J; junction bases left unmatched: 6.

The rearrangement joins TRBV28 to TRBJ2-3; 9 nucleotides agree with TRBD2. In germline, CDR1 is MDHEN, CDR2 SYDVKM. V shed 4 bases and J 3 bases; nucleotides not matched to a gene: 5. The CDR3 covers 15 residues. The CDR3 DNA reads TGTGCCAGCAGTTCTGTAGCGGGAGCAACAGATACGCAGTATTTT. Its protein product is CASSSVAGATDTQYF.

This chain joins TRBV5-5 and TRBJ2-5, with D unresolved. Germline V gene data show CDR1 as SGHKS and CDR2 as YYEKEE (reference sequence). The CDR3 covers 13 residues. Trimming left V 0 bases short and J 3 bases short, with 6 bases between. The CDR3 spells CASSLAAKETQYF. The DNA of the CDR3 is TGTGCCAGCAGCTTGGCCGCTAAAGAGACCCAGTACTTC.

The V gene is TRBV7-2, the J gene TRBJ1-2; D gene uncertain. The CDR3 sequence is 13 residues long. The germline V and J ends were trimmed by 1 base and 6 bases, with 9 bases remaining between them. Germline V gene sequence: CDR1 SGHTA, CDR2 FQGNSA. The CDR3 loop reads CASSLGVSDGYTF. DNA for the CDR3: TGTGCCAGCAGCTTAGGGGTCTCTGATGGCTACACCTTC. The whole variable domain, remainder taken from reference TRBV7-2 and TRBJ1-2, is GAGVSQSPSNKVTEKGKDVELRCDPISGHTALYWYRQSLGQGLEFLIYFQGNSAPDKSGLPSDRFSAERTGGSVSTLTIQRTQQEDSAVYLCASSLGVSDGYTFGSGTRLTVV.

The CDR3 sequence: CASSPGTSEVETQYF. The CDR3 nucleotides read TGTGCCAGCAGCCCGGGGACCTCAGAGGTAGAGACCCAGTACTTC. V and J are TRBV2 and TRBJ2-5; D could derive from TRBD1 or TRBD2 (5 bases each). The CDR3 totals 15 residues. Trimming removed 6 bases from V and 4 bases from J, with 18 bases in between. Germline V gene lookup returns CDR1 SNHLY and CDR2 FYNNEI.

The V and J genes are TRBV7-9 and TRBJ1-1; TRBD1 aligns across 7 bases. The CDR3 has 13 residues. Per germline, CDR1 SEHNR and CDR2 FQNEAQ (reference sequence). Trimming at V came to 5 bases and at J to 7 bases, leaving 7 bases not matched to a gene. This CDR3 reads CASSRGTEGEAFF. The CDR3 region has the DNA TGTGCCAGCAGCCGAGGGACAGAGGGTGAAGCTTTCTTT.

V is TRBV5-8 and J is TRBJ2-1, with D unresolved. The CDR3 runs 12 residues. Germline CDR1 is SGHTS and CDR2 is YDEGEE. Deletions cut 4 bases from V and 10 bases from J, with 12 bases between. The CDR3 sequence: CASSPYSKEQFF. Here the CDR3 DNA reads TGTGCCAGCAGCCCGTATAGCAAAGAGCAGTTCTTC.

The chain combines TRBV30 with TRBJ1-4; TRBD1 matches 7 bases. The V segment lost 5 bases and the J segment 8 bases; nucleotides outside the gene matches: 5. The germline gives CDR1 GTSNPN, CDR2 SVGIG (reference sequence). CDR3 length equals 12 residues. CDR3 DNA: TGTGCCTGGGGGGACAGTCGGGAAAAACTGTTTTTT. It is translated as CAWGDSREKLFF.

The chain couples TRBV5-1 to TRBJ2-1; D unclear. V lost 4 bases to trimming and J lost 9 bases, with 14 bases between them. The germline V gene encodes CDR1 SGHRS and CDR2 YFSETQ. The CDR3 runs 13 residues. CDR3 bases: TGCGCCAGCAGCCTGGATCATCGCCGTGAGCAGTTCTTC. Translating it yields CASSLDHRREQFF.

The chain joins TRBV7-3 to TRBJ2-3; TRBD1 might be the D (6 bases). The CDR3 extends over 14 amino acids. Germline V CDR1 and CDR2: SGHTA, FQGTGA. V was cut by 7 bases and J by 4 bases, with 15 bases left in between. CDR3 nucleotides: TGTGCCAGCAAAACGGACAGTAGCTCAGATACGCAGTATTTT. It specifies CASKTDSSSDTQYF.

The V call is TRBV18, the J call TRBJ2-7; D might be TRBD2 (6 bases). Germline values: CDR1 KGHSH, CDR2 LQKENI. V was shortened by 0 bases and J by 2 bases, with 14 bases between the two germline ends. The CDR3 length is 16 residues. The CDR3 sequence is CASSPPWGDGTYEQYF. The CDR3 nucleotides read TGTGCCAGCTCACCACCGTGGGGGGACGGAACCTACGAGCAGTACTTC. The whole variable domain, remainder taken from reference TRBV18 and TRBJ2-7, is NAGVMQNPRHLVRRRGQEARLRCSPMKGHSHVYWYRQLPEEGLKFMVYLQKENIIDESGMPKERFSAEFPKEGPSILRIQQVVRGDSAAYFCASSPPWGDGTYEQYFGPGTRLTVT.